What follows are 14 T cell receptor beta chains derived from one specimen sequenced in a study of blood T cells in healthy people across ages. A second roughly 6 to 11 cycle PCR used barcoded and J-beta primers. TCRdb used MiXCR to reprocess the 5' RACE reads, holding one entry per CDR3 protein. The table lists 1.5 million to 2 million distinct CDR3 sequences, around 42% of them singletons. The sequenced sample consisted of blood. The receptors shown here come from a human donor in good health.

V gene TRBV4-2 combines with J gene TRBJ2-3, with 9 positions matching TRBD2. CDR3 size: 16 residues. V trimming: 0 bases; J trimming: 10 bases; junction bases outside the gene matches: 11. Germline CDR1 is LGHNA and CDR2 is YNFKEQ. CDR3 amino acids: CASSQDWRGGPIAQYF. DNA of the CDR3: TGTGCCAGCAGCCAAGATTGGCGGGGGGGCCCGATTGCGCAGTATTTT.

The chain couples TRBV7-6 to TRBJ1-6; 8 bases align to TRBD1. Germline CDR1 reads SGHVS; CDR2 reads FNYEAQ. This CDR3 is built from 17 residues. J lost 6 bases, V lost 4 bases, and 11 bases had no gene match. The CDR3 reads CASSSTPGGGSNSPLHF. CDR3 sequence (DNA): TGTGCCAGCAGCTCAACTCCAGGGGGCGGTTCTAATTCACCCCTCCACTTT.

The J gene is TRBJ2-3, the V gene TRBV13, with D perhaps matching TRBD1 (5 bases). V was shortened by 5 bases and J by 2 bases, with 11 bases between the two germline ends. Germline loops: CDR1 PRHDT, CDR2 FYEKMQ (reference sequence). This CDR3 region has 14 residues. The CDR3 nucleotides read TGTGCCAGCAGCCGACGACAGTTCACAGATACGCAGTATTTT. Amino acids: CASSRRQFTDTQYF.

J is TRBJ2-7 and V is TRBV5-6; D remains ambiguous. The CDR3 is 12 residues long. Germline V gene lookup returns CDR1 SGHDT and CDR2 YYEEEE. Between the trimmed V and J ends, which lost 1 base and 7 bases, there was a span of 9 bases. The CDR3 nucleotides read TGTGCCAGCAGCTTGCAGATATCGGAGCAGTACTTC. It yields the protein CASSLQISEQYF. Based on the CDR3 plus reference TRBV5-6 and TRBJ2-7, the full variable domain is DAGVTQSPTHLIKTRGQQVTLRCSPKSGHDTVSWYQQALGQGPQFIFQYYEEEERQRGNFPDRFSGHQFPNYSSELNVNALLLGDSALYLCASSLQISEQYFGPGTRLTVT.

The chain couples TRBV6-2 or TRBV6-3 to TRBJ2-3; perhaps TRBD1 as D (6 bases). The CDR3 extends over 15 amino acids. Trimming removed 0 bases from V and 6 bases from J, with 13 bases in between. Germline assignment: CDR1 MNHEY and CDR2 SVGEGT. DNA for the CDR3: TGTGCCAGCAGTTACTCGCCATACAGGGAGGATACGCAGTATTTT. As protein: CASSYSPYREDTQYF.

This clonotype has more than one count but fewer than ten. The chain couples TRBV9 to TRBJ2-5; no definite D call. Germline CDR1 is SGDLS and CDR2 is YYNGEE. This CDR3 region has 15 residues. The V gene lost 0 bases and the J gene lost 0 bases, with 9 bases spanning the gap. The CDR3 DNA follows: TGTGCCAGCAGCGTAGAGGGATGGTACCAAGAGACCCAGTACTTC. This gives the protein CASSVEGWYQETQYF.

DNA for the CDR3: TGTGCCAGCAGCTCCACTCTGATGAATGGCTACACCTTC. Encoded protein: CASSSTLMNGYTF. The V and J genes are TRBV13 and TRBJ1-2; D remains ambiguous. This CDR3 contains 13 residues. V lost 4 bases to trimming and J lost 6 bases, with 12 bases between them. Germline V gene sequence: CDR1 PRHDT, CDR2 FYEKMQ (reference sequence).

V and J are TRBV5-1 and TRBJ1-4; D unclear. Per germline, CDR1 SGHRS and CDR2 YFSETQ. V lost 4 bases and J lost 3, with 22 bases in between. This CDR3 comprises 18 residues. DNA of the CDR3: TGCGCCAGCAGCCAGGAGCCTCGGAGCCGAGTCGCTAATGAAAAACTGTTTTTT. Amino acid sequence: CASSQEPRSRVANEKLFF. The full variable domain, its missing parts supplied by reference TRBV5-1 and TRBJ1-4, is KAGVTQTPRYLIKTRGQQVTLSCSPISGHRSVSWYQQTPGQGLQFLFEYFSETQRNKGNFPGRFSGRQFSNSRSEMNVSTLELGDSALYLCASSQEPRSRVANEKLFFGSGTQLSVL.

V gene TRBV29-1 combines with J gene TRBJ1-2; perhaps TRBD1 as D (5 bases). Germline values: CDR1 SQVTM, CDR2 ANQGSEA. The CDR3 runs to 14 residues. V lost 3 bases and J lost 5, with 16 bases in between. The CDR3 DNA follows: TGCAGCGTTGATTGGGGGGAGGACGGTTATGGCTACACCTTC. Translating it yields CSVDWGEDGYGYTF.

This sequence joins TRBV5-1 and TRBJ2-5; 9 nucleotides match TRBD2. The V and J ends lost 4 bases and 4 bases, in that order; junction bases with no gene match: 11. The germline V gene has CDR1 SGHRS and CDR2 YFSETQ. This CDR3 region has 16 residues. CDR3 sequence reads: CASSHESRGGSETQYF. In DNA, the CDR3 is TGCGCCAGCAGCCACGAATCGCGGGGGGGTTCAGAGACCCAGTACTTC.

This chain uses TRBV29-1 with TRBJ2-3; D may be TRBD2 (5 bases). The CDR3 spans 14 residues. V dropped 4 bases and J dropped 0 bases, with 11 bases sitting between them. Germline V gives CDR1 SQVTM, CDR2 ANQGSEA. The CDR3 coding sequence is TGCAGCGTTGCTGCTAGCTCTAGCACAGATACGCAGTATTTT. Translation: CSVAASSSTDTQYF.

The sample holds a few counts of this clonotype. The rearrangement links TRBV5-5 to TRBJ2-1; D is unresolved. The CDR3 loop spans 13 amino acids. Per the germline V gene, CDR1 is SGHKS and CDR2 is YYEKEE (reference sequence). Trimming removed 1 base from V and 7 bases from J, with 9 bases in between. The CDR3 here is CASSLWVTNEQFF. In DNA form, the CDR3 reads TGTGCCAGCAGCTTGTGGGTCACTAATGAGCAGTTCTTC.

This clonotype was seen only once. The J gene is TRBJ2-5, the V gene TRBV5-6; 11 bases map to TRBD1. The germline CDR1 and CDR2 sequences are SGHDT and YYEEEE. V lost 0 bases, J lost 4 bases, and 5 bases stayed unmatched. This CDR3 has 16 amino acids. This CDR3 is CASSLVVGQGVETQYF. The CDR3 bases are TGTGCCAGCAGCTTGGTAGTGGGACAGGGGGTAGAGACCCAGTACTTC.

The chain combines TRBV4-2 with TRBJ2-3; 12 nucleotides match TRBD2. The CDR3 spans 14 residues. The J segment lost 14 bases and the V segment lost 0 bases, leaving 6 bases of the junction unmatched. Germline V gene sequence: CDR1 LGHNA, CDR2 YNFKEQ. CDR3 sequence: CASSQDRTSGVGYF. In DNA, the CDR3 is TGTGCCAGCAGCCAAGATAGGACTAGCGGGGTGGGGTATTTT.